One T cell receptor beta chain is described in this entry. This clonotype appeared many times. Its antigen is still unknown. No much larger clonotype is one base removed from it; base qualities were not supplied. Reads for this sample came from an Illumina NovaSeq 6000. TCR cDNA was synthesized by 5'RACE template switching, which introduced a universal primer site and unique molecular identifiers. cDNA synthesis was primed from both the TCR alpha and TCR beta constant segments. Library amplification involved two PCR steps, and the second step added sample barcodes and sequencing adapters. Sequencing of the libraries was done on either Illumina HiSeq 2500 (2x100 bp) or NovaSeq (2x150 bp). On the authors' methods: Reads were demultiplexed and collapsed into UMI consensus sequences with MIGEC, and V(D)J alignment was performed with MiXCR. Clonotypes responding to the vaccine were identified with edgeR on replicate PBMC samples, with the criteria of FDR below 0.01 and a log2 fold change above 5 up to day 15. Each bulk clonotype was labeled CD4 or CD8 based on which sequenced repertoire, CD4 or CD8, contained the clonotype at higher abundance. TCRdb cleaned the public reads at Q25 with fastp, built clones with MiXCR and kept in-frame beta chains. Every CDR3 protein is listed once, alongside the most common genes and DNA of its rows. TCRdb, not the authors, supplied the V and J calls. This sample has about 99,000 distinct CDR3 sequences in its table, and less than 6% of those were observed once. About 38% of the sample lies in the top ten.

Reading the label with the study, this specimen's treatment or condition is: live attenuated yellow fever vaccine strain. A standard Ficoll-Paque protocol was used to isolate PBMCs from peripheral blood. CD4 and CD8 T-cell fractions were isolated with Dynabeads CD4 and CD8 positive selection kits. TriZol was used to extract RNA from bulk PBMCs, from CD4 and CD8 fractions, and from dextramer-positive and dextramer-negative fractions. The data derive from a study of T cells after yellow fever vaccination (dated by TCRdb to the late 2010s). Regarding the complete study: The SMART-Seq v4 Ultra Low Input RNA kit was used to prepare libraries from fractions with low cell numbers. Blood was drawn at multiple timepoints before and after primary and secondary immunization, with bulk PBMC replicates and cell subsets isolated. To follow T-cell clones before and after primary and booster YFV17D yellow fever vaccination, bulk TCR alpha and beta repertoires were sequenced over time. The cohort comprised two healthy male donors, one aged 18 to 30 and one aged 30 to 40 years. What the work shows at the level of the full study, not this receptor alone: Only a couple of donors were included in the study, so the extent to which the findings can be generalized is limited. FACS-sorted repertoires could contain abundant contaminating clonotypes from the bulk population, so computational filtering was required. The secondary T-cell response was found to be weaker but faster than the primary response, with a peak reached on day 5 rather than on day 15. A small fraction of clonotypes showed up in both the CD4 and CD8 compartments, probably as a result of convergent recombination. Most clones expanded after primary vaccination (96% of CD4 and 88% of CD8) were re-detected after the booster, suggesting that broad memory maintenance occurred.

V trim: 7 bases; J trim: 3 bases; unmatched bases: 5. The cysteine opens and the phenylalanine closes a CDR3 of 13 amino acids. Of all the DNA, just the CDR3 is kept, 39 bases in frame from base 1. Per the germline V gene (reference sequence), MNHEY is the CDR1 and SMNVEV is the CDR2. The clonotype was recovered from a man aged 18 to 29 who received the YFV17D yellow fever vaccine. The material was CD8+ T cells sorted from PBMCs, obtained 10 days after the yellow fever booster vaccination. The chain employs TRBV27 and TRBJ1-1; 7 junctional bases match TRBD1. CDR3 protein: CASIRTGDTEAFF. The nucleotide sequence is TGTGCCAGCATACGCACAGGGGACACTGAAGCTTTCTTT.